The source of this T cell receptor beta chain is a study of CD8 T cells in ankylosing spondylitis. CDR3 length equals 15 residues. Germline CDR1 and CDR2: SGHVT and SQSDAQ. The J segment lost 9 bases and the V segment lost 5 bases, leaving 8 bases of the junction unmatched. Using quantitative 5'-RACE with molecular barcodes, the authors made TCR beta libraries. TCRdb fed the 5' RACE reads into MiXCR, producing one record per CDR3 protein. The sample yields about 150,000 distinct CDR3 sequences, 40% to 50% seen once. Sequencing was done on a sample of synovial fluid, either unsorted or a sorted T cell fraction (not recorded which). The V gene is TRBV7-4, the J gene TRBJ2-1; 12 positions match TRBD2. This clonotype originated in a male donor with ankylosing spondylitis. CDR3 loop: CASSLTSGGRSEQFF. The CDR3 nucleotides read TGTGCCAGCAGCCTTACTAGCGGGGGGCGGAGTGAGCAGTTCTTC.